The present entry profiles one T cell receptor (beta chain) with its context. This CDR3 comprises 15 residues. Trimming removed 1 base from V and 3 bases from J; junction bases left unmatched: 4. CDR1 is LGHDT, CDR2 YNNKEL, per germline (reference sequence). The data originate from a study of T cell responses to AZD1222 COVID-19 vaccine. TCRdb keeps only in-frame clones here, not all; method: immunoSEQ multiplex PCR. Among about 97,000 clones, 86% were seen once, and the ten largest hold 5%. The receptor comes from an adult in good health. The chain carries TRBV3-1 (or the pseudogene TRBV3-2) and TRBJ2-7, with 9 bases lining up with TRBD2. Sequenced material: peripheral blood, taken on day 0 of AZD1222 vaccination. CDR3 amino acids: CASSQVLAGYYEQYF. As DNA, the CDR3 is TGTGCCAGCAGCCAAGTCCTAGCGGGGTACTACGAGCAGTACTTC.